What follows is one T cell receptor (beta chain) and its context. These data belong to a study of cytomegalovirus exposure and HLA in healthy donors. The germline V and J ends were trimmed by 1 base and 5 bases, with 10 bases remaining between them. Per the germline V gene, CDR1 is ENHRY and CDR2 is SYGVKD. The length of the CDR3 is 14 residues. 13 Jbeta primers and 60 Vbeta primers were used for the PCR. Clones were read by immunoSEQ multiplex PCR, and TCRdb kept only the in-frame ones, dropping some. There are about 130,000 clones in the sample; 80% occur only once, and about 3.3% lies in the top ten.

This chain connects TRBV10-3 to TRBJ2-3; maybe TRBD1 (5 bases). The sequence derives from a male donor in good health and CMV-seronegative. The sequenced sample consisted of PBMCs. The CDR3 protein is CAISEFQGGDTQYF. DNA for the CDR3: TGTGCCATCAGTGAGTTCCAGGGCGGAGATACGCAGTATTTT.